These T cell receptor beta chains were read from a single sample in a study of shared clonotypes between healthy human individuals. Only in-frame clones appear in the TCRdb table, and some are missing; sequencing was by immunoSEQ multiplex PCR. The sample holds a few million clones, roughly 95% seen once. The sequencing sample was made of naive CD8+ T cells from PBMCs. The receptors come from a man aged 18 to 35 in good health. Some clones in this sample may be carry-over from other donors' samples. CDR3s include the opening cysteine and the closing phenylalanine or tryptophan. Fields, in order: clone size, J gene, V gene, D gene, CDR3 DNA, CDR3 protein. D genes are given only for firm matches. The size field is filled for only some rows; it gives once, few, many or a size class.

abundance: .; j_gene: TRBJ2-5; v_gene: TRBV7-8; d_gene: .; CDR3nt: TGTGCCAGCAGCTCTGGACGCAGGGGGGGAGAGACCCAGTACTTC; CDR3aa: CASSSGRRGGETQYF
abundance: .; j_gene: TRBJ2-1; v_gene: TRBV29-1; d_gene: .; CDR3nt: TGCAGCGCTAGGCCCCGGGGGGCGATTGAGCAGTTCTTC; CDR3aa: CSARPRGAIEQFF
abundance: .; j_gene: TRBJ2-7; v_gene: TRBV6-1; d_gene: TRBD1; CDR3nt: TGTGCCAGCAGTGACCGGGACAGTTCCTACGAGCAGTACTTC; CDR3aa: CASSDRDSSYEQYF
abundance: .; j_gene: TRBJ2-3; v_gene: TRBV5-1; d_gene: TRBD2; CDR3nt: TGCGCCAGCAGCGAGGGACTAGCGGAGAGCACAGATACGCAGTATTTT; CDR3aa: CASSEGLAESTDTQYF
abundance: .; j_gene: TRBJ2-3; v_gene: TRBV2; d_gene: TRBD2; CDR3nt: TGTGCCAGCAGTCCGGGACTAGGGACAGATACGCAGTATTTT; CDR3aa: CASSPGLGTDTQYF
abundance: .; j_gene: TRBJ2-5; v_gene: TRBV7-3; d_gene: TRBD2; CDR3nt: TGTGCCAGCAGCACCTATGGCGGGAGTTGGGAGACCCAGTACTTC; CDR3aa: CASSTYGGSWETQYF
abundance: .; j_gene: TRBJ1-2; v_gene: TRBV11-2; d_gene: .; CDR3nt: TGTGCCAGCGGACATACGGACCTCTATGGCTACACCTTC; CDR3aa: CASGHTDLYGYTF
abundance: .; j_gene: TRBJ2-2; v_gene: TRBV4-1; d_gene: TRBD1; CDR3nt: TGCGCCAGCAGTTGGGCAGGGGGCATGGTTAGGGCCGGGGAGCTGTTTTTT; CDR3aa: CASSWAGGMVRAGELFF
abundance: .; j_gene: TRBJ2-3; v_gene: TRBV7-2; d_gene: .; CDR3nt: TGTGCCAGCAGCTTAGTTGGGACCACAGATACGCAGTATTTT; CDR3aa: CASSLVGTTDTQYF
abundance: .; j_gene: TRBJ2-1; v_gene: TRBV5-6; d_gene: .; CDR3nt: TGTGCCAGCAGCTTGGGCTCCTCCTACAATGAGCAGTTCTTC; CDR3aa: CASSLGSSYNEQFF
abundance: .; j_gene: TRBJ2-1; v_gene: TRBV7-2; d_gene: .; CDR3nt: TGTGCCAACACCCCACCGGCGTCGAGCTCCTACAATGAGCAGTTCTTC; CDR3aa: CANTPPASSSYNEQFF
abundance: .; j_gene: TRBJ1-1; v_gene: TRBV19; d_gene: .; CDR3nt: TGTGCCAGTAGTAGGTCCACCAGTGCTTTCTTT; CDR3aa: CASSRSTSAFF
abundance: .; j_gene: TRBJ2-1; v_gene: TRBV7-9; d_gene: .; CDR3nt: TGTGCCAGCACCCCTTCCAGGAGTGAGCAGTTCTTC; CDR3aa: CASTPSRSEQFF
abundance: .; j_gene: TRBJ2-1; v_gene: TRBV27; d_gene: TRBD1; CDR3nt: TGTGCCAGCAGTTTGAGTCCCGGGACAGGATACAATGAGCAGTTCTTC; CDR3aa: CASSLSPGTGYNEQFF
abundance: .; j_gene: TRBJ2-1; v_gene: TRBV5-6; d_gene: TRBD2; CDR3nt: TGTGCCAGCAGCTGGGGCGGGAGGGCCGTGGATGAGCAGTTCTTC; CDR3aa: CASSWGGRAVDEQFF
abundance: .; j_gene: TRBJ2-7; v_gene: TRBV15; d_gene: .; CDR3nt: TGTGCCACCAGCACAGGGTTGGGGCACTACGAGCAGTACTTC; CDR3aa: CATSTGLGHYEQYF
abundance: .; j_gene: TRBJ2-1; v_gene: TRBV27; d_gene: .; CDR3nt: TGTGCCAGCAGTTTATTGGGGGGAGATGATGAGCAGTTCTTC; CDR3aa: CASSLLGGDDEQFF
abundance: once; j_gene: TRBJ2-7; v_gene: TRBV4-1; d_gene: .; CDR3nt: TGCGCCAGCAGCCAAGGGCTCAACTACGAGCAGTACTTC; CDR3aa: CASSQGLNYEQYF
abundance: .; j_gene: TRBJ2-7; v_gene: TRBV28; d_gene: .; CDR3nt: TGTGCCAGCAGTTTATCGGCGGGCAGGACTCCTGTCTACGAGCAGTACTTC; CDR3aa: CASSLSAGRTPVYEQYF
abundance: .; j_gene: TRBJ2-1; v_gene: TRBV11-2; d_gene: .; CDR3nt: TGTGCCAGCAGCCCAAGTTCAGATGAGCAGTTCTTC; CDR3aa: CASSPSSDEQFF
abundance: .; j_gene: TRBJ2-1; v_gene: TRBV7-6; d_gene: .; CDR3nt: TGTGCCAGCAGCGTCCGTCACGGAGAGCGCTTTGGGACCTCGCCGGGTAATGAGCAGTTCTTC; CDR3aa: CASSVRHGERFGTSPGNEQFF
abundance: many; j_gene: TRBJ1-5; v_gene: TRBV30; d_gene: .; CDR3nt: TGTGCCTGGAGTGTAGCAAGCAATCAGCCCCAGCATTTT; CDR3aa: CAWSVASNQPQHF
abundance: .; j_gene: TRBJ2-1; v_gene: TRBV4-1; d_gene: .; CDR3nt: TGCGCCAGCAGCCATCCCTCCCTAAAGAGCTCCTACAATGAGCAGTTCTTC; CDR3aa: CASSHPSLKSSYNEQFF
abundance: few; j_gene: TRBJ1-2; v_gene: TRBV9; d_gene: .; CDR3nt: TGTGCCAGCAGCCCATTTTCTGGGCTCTATGGCTACACCTTC; CDR3aa: CASSPFSGLYGYTF
abundance: once; j_gene: TRBJ2-5; v_gene: TRBV2; d_gene: .; CDR3nt: TGTGCCAGCAGTGAAGCGCTTGGGTTACAAGAGACCCAGTACTTC; CDR3aa: CASSEALGLQETQYF
abundance: .; j_gene: TRBJ2-1; v_gene: TRBV27; d_gene: TRBD1; CDR3nt: TGTGCCAGCAGTCCAGCCGGGACAGGGAACAATGAGCAGTTCTTC; CDR3aa: CASSPAGTGNNEQFF
abundance: .; j_gene: TRBJ2-7; v_gene: TRBV7-2; d_gene: TRBD2; CDR3nt: TGTGCCAGCAGCTTAGTTAGCGGGGCCTCCTACGAGCAGTACTTC; CDR3aa: CASSLVSGASYEQYF
abundance: .; j_gene: TRBJ2-5; v_gene: TRBV7-9; d_gene: .; CDR3nt: TGTGCCAGCAGCTTATCGGGGGTTCAAGAGACCCAGTACTTC; CDR3aa: CASSLSGVQETQYF
abundance: .; j_gene: TRBJ2-7; v_gene: TRBV6-5; d_gene: TRBD1; CDR3nt: TGTGCCAGCAGTTACTCGTTTGGGACAGGTTACGAGCAGTACTTC; CDR3aa: CASSYSFGTGYEQYF